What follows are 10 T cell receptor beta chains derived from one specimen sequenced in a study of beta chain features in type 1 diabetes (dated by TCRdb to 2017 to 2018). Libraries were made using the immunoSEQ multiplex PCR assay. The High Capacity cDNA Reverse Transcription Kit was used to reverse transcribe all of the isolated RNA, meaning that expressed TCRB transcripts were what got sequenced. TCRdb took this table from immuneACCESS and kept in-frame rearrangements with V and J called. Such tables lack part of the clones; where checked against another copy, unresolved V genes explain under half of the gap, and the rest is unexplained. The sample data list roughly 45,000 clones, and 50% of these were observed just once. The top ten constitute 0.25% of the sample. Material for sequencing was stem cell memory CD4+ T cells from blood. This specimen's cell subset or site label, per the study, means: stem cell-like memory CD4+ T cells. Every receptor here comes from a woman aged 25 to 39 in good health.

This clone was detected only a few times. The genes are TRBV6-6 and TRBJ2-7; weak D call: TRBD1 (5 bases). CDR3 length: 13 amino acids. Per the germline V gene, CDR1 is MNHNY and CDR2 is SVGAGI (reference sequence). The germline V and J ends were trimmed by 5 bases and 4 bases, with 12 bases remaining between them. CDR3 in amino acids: CASSRIKGYEQYF. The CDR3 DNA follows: TGTGCCAGCAGTCGTATTAAGGGGTACGAGCAGTACTTC.

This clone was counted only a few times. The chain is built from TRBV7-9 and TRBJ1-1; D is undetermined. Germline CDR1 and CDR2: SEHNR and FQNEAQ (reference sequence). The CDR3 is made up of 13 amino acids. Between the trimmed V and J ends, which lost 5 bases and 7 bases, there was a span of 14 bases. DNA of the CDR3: TGTGCCAGCAGCCGCCGACTTCCTCATGAAGCTTTCTTT. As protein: CASSRRLPHEAFF.

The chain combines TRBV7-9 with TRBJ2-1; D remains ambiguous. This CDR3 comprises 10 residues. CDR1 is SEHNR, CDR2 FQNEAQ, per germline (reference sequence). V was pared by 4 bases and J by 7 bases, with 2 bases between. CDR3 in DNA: TGTGCCAGCAGCTCGAATGAGCAGTTCTTC. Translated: CASSSNEQFF. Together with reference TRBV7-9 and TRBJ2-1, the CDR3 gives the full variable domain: DTGVSQNPRHKITKRGQNVTFRCDPISEHNRLYWYRQTLGQGPEFLTYFQNEAQLEKSRLLSDRFSAERPKGSFSTLEIQRTEQGDSAMYLCASSSNEQFFGPGTRLTVL.

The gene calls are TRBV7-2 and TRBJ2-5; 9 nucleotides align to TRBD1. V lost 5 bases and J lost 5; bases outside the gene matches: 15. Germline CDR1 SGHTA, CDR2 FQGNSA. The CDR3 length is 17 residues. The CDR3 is CASSTHGTGRVLETQYF. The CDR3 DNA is TGTGCCAGCAGCACCCACGGGACAGGGAGGGTTCTGGAGACCCAGTACTTC.

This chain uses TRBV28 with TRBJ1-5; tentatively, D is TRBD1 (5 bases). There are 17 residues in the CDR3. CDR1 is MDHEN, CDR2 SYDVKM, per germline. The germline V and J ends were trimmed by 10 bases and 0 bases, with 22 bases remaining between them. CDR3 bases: TGTGCCATCTCACCAACAGGCGACCCTGTTAGCAATCAGCCCCAGCATTTT. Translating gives CAISPTGDPVSNQPQHF.

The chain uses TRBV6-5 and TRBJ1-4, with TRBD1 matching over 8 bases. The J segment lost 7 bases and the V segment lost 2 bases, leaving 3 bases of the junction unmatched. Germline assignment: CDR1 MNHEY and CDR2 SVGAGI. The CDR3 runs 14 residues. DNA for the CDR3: TGTGCCAGCAGTTACGACAGGGGTAGTGAAAAACTGTTTTTT. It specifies CASSYDRGSEKLFF.

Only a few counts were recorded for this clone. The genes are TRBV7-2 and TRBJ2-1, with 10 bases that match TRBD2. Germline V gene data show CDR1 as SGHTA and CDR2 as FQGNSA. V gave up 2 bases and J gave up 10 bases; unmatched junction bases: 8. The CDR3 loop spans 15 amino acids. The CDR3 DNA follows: TGTGCCAGCAGCTTAATGAGCGGGAGGGCCGACGAGCAGTTCTTC. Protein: CASSLMSGRADEQFF.

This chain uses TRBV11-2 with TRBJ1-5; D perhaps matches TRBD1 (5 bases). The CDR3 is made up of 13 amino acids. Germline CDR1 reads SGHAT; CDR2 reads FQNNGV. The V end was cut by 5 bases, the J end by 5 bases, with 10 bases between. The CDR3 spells CASSPGFDQPQHF. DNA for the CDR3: TGTGCCAGCAGCCCAGGGTTCGATCAGCCCCAGCATTTT.

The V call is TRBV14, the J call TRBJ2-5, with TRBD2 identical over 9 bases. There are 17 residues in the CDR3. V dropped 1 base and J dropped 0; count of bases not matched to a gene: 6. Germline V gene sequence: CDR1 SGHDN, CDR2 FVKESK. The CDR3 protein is CASSQASGVKNQETQYF. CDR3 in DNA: TGTGCCAGCAGCCAAGCTAGCGGGGTAAAAAACCAAGAGACCCAGTACTTC. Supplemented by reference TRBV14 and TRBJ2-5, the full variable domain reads EAGVTQFPSHSVIEKGQTVTLRCDPISGHDNLYWYRRVMGKEIKFLLHFVKESKQDESGMPNNRFLAERTGGTYSTLKVQPAELEDSGVYFCASSQASGVKNQETQYFGPGTRLLVL.

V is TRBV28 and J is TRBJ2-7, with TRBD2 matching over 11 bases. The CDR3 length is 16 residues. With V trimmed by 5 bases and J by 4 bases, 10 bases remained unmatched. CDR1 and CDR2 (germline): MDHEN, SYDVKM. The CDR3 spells CASSHQLAGVRYEQYF. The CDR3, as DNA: TGTGCCAGCAGTCACCAACTAGCGGGAGTACGTTACGAGCAGTACTTC.